This T cell receptor beta chain appears in the sequencing data of a study of Graves' ophthalmopathy and Graves' hyperthyroidism. Study-wide findings and caveats: Most expanded thyroid clonotypes above 0.001 frequency also appeared in blood. In predicting ophthalmopathy progression, the model reached 70.59% sensitivity and roughly 75% specificity.

The CDR3 contains 15 residues. The V gene's germline CDR1 is SGHVT and CDR2 SQSDAQ. The V and J ends lost 1 base and 3 bases respectively, with 10 bases between them. This clonotype showed up many times. Its antigen is undetermined. The study amplified TCR beta CDR3 regions using RNA transcripts. The first-round RT-PCR employed HTBI primers together with the Qiagen OneStep RT-PCR kit. A multiplex PCR was then performed as the second round. MiXCR, applied by TCRdb to the multiplex PCR reads, yields one record per CDR3 protein. The table records a few hundred thousand distinct CDR3 sequences, under 45% of them present only once.

This chain joins TRBV7-4 and TRBJ1-5, with D uncertain. The clonotype originates from an adult man with Graves' hyperthyroidism. Sequenced material: peripheral blood or thyroid tissue (not recorded which). The CDR3 here is CASSLGVPPNQPQHF. CDR3 sequence (DNA): TGTGCCAGCAGCTTAGGAGTCCCCCCCAATCAGCCCCAGCATTTT.